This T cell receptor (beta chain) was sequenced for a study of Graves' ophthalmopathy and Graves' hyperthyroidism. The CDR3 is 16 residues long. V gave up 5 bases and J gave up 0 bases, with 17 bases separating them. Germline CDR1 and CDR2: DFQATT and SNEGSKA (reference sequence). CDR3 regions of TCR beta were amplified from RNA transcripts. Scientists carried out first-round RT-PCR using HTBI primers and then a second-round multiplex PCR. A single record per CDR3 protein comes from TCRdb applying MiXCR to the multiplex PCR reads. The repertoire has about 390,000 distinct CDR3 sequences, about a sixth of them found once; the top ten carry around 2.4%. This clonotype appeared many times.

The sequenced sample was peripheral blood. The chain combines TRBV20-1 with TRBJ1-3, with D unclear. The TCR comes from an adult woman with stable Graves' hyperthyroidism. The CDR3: CSALPLDGYSGNTIYF. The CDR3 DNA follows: TGCAGTGCTTTACCCCTGGACGGTTACTCTGGAAACACCATATATTTT.